Shown below are 2 T cell receptor beta chains from a single sample sequenced in a study of blood T cell repertoires in COVID-19. The protocol was immunoSEQ multiplex PCR, while the TCRdb copy is restricted to in-frame clones and leaves out a portion. The sample consists of over 150,000 clones, almost 85% of them appearing once. Sequencing input: peripheral blood. These TCRs come from a woman of 80 years or more with COVID-19, enrolled during active disease.

The V call is TRBV7-9, the J call TRBJ1-5, with 10 bases that match TRBD1. The germline CDR1 and CDR2 sequences are SEHNR and FQNEAQ (reference sequence). The V segment lost 1 base and the J segment 13 bases; nucleotides outside the gene matches: 10. CDR3 length: 15 amino acids. This CDR3 is CASSLGTGGTPVQHF. In DNA form, the CDR3 reads TGTGCCAGCAGCTTAGGGACAGGGGGTACCCCGGTTCAGCATTTT.

The V gene is TRBV6-5, the J gene TRBJ1-5, with a possible D match to TRBD1 (5 bases). The CDR3 consists of 13 residues. The V gene lost 6 bases and the J gene lost 6 bases, with 12 bases spanning the gap. The germline V gene has CDR1 MNHEY and CDR2 SVGAGI. In nucleotides, the CDR3 is TGTGCCAGCAGACAGGCATCAGTTCAGCCCCAGCATTTT. Translation: CASRQASVQPQHF.